This T cell receptor (beta chain) appears in the sequencing data of a study of T cell responses to AZD1222 COVID-19 vaccine. Sequencing was performed with immunoSEQ multiplex PCR; in TCRdb, only in-frame clones are kept and a portion is missing. The sample lists over 100,000 clones, approximately 90% occurring once. The CDR3 loop spans 14 amino acids. Per the germline V gene, CDR1 is MDHEN and CDR2 is SYDVKM. Between the trimmed V and J ends, which lost 3 bases and 7 bases, there was a span of 12 bases. V is TRBV28 and J is TRBJ2-2; D gene unclear. The input for sequencing was peripheral blood, taken on day 0 of AZD1222 vaccination. This TCR was sampled from an adult in good health. For the CDR3, the DNA is TGTGCCAGCAGTTTGGATCAGGTTAACGGGGAGCTGTTTTTT. It translates to CASSLDQVNGELFF.